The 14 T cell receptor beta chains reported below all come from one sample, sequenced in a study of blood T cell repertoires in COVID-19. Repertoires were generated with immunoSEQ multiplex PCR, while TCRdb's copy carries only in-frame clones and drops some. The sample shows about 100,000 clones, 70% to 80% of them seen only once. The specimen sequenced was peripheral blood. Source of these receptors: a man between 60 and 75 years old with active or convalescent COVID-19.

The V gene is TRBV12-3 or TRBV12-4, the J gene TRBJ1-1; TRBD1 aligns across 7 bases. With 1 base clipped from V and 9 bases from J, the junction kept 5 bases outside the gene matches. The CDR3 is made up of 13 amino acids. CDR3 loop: CASSLGDSGKAFF. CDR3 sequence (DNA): TGTGCCAGCAGTTTAGGGGACAGTGGAAAAGCTTTCTTT.

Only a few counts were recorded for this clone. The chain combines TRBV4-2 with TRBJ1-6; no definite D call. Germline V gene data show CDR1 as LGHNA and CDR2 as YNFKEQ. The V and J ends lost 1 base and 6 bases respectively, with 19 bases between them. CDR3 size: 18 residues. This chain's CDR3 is CASSQGSAGRVLNSPLHF. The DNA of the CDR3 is TGTGCCAGCAGCCAAGGTAGTGCTGGGCGCGTCCTTAATTCACCCCTCCACTTT.

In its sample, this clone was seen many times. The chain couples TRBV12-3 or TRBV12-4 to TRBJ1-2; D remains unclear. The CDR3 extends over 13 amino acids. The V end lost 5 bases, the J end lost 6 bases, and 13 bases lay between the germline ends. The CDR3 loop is CASSLTPSDGYTF. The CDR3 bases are TGTGCCAGCAGTCTTACACCAAGTGATGGCTACACCTTC.

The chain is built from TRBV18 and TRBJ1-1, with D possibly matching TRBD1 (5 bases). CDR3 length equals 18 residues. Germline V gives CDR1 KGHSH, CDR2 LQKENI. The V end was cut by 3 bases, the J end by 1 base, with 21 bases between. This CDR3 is CASSPPGLGQKTNTEAFF. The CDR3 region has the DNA TGTGCCAGCTCACCCCCAGGGCTGGGCCAAAAAACGAACACTGAAGCTTTCTTT. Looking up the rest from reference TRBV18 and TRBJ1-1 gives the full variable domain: NAGVMQNPRHLVRRRGQEARLRCSPMKGHSHVYWYRQLPEEGLKFMVYLQKENIIDESGMPKERFSAEFPKEGPSILRIQQVVRGDSAAYFCASSPPGLGQKTNTEAFFGQGTRLTVV.

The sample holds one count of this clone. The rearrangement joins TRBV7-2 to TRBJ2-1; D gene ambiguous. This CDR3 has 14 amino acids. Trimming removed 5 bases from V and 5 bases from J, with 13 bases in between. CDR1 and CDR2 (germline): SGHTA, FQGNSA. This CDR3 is CASSVWASHNEQFF. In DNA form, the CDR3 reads TGTGCCAGCAGCGTGTGGGCCAGTCACAATGAGCAGTTCTTC.

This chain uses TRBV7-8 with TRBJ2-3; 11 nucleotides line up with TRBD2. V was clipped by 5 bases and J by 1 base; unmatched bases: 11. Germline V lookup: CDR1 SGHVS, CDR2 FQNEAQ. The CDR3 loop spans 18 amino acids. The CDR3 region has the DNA TGTGCCAGCAGCAAACGACTAGCGGGGAGGATGGGCACAGATACGCAGTATTTT. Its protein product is CASSKRLAGRMGTDTQYF.

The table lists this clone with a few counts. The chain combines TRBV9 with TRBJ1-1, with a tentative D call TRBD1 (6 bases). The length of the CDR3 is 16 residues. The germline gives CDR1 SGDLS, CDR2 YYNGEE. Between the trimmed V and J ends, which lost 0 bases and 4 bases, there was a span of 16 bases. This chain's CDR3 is CASSVGPGRGGTEAFF. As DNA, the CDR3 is TGTGCCAGCAGCGTAGGTCCAGGGAGAGGGGGCACTGAAGCTTTCTTT.

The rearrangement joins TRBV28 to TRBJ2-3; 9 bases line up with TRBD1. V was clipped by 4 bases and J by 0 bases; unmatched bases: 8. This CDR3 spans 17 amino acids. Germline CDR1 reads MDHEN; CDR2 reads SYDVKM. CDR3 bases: TGTGCCAGCAGTTCGTACGGACAGGGGATCAGCACAGATACGCAGTATTTT. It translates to CASSSYGQGISTDTQYF.

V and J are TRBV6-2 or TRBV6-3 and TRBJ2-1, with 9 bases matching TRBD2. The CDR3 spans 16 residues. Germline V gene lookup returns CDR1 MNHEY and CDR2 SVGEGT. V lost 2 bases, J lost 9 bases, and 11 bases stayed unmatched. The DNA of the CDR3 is TGTGCCAGCAGTTACAGACTAGCGGCGGAGGGTGGTGAGCAGTTCTTC. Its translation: CASSYRLAAEGGEQFF.

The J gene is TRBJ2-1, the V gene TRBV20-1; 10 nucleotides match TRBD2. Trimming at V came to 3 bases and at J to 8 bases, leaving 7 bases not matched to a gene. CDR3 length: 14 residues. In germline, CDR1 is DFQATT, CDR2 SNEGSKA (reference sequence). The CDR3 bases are TGCAGTGCTAGTCGGCTAGCGGGAGTAGATGAGCAGTTCTTC. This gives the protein CSASRLAGVDEQFF.

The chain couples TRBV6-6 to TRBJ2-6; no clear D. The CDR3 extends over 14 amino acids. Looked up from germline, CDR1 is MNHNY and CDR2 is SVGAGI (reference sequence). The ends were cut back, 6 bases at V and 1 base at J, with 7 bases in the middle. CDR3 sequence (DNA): TGTGCCAGCAGCCTCGGGTCTGGGGCCAACGTCCTGACTTTC. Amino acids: CASSLGSGANVLTF.

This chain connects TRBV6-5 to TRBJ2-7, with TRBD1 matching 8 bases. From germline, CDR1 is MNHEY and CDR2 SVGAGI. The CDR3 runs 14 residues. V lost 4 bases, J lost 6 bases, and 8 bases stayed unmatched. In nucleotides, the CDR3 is TGTGCCAGCAGTTCGGACAGGGCCTGGGGCGAGCAGTACTTC. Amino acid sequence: CASSSDRAWGEQYF.

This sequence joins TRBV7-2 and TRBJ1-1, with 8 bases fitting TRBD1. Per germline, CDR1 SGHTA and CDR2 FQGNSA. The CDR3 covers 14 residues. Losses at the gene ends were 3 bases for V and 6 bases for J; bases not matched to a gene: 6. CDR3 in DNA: TGTGCCAGCAGCTTCTTGACAGGGGCGGCTGAAGCTTTCTTT. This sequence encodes CASSFLTGAAEAFF.

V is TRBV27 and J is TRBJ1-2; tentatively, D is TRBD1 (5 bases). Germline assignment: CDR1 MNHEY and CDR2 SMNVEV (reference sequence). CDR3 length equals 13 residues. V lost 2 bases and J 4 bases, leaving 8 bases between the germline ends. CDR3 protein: CASSLGGTYGYTF. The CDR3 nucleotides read TGTGCCAGCAGTTTAGGGGGGACCTATGGCTACACCTTC.